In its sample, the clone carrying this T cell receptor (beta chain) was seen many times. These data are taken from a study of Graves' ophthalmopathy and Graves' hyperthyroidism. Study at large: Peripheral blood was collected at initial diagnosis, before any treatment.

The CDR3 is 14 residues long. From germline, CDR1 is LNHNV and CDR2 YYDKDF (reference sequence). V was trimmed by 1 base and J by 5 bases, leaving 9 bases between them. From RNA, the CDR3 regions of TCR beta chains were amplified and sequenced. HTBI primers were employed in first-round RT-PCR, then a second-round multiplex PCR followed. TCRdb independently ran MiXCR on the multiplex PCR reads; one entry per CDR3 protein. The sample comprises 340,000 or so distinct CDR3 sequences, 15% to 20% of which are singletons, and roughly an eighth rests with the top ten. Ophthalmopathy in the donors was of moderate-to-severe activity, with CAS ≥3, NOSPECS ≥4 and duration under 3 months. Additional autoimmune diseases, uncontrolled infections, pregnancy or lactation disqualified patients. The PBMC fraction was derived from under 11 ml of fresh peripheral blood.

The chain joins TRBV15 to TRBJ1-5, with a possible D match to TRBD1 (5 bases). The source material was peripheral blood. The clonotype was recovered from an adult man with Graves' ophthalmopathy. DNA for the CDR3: TGTGCCACCAGCAGAGTGGCCAGGGATCAGCCCCAGCATTTT. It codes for CATSRVARDQPQHF.